This T cell receptor (beta chain) is from a study of shared clonotypes between healthy human individuals. The method was immunoSEQ multiplex PCR; TCRdb's version includes in-frame clones alone and lacks a portion of them. The sample lists about 2.1 million clones, 93% occurring once. It was CD45RO-negative cells, positively selected for CCR7, that made up naive CD8 cells, with terminally differentiated effector memory CD45RA+ cells excluded. All of the donors resided in Nashville, Tennessee, and each was a Caucasian adult. CDR1 and CDR2 from the germline V gene are MGHRA and YSYEKL. V gave up 0 bases and J gave up 0 bases; unmatched junction bases: 5. The CDR3 sequence is 17 residues long.

Source material: naive CD8+ T cells from PBMCs. The chain recombines TRBV4-1 with TRBJ2-1, with TRBD1 matching 7 bases. The receptor's source is a man between 18 and 29 years old in good health. Some clones in this sample may be carry-over from other donors' samples. The CDR3 DNA reads as TGCGCCAGCAGCCAAGATGACAGGGCACGCTCCTACAATGAGCAGTTCTTC. This encodes CASSQDDRARSYNEQFF.